This paragraph reports one T cell receptor (beta chain). Clones were read by immunoSEQ multiplex PCR, and TCRdb kept only the in-frame ones, dropping some. The sample includes more than 80,000 clones, approximately 88% of them seen just once. The source of the sample is a study of blood T cell repertoires in COVID-19. Turning to the study itself: Nucleic acid was either cDNA or gDNA, and it came from T cells, B-cell-depleted T cells, or PBMCs.

The receptor was derived from an elderly woman with active or convalescent COVID-19. Sequencing input: peripheral blood.

CDR3 protein: CASSHWTDYDGYTF. As DNA, the CDR3 is TGTGCCAGCAGCCATTGGACTGACTATGATGGCTACACCTTC. This chain links TRBV5-6 with TRBJ1-2; D gene uncertain. CDR3 size: 14 residues. The V gene's germline CDR1 is SGHDT and CDR2 YYEEEE. The ends were cut back, 4 bases at V and 6 bases at J, with 16 bases in the middle.